This section outlines one T cell receptor (beta chain) sequence together with its context. What it binds is not known. The sample originates from a study of chemoradiotherapy in HPV16-positive cancers. Study-level points and caveats: HPV-responsive T-cell expansion during chemoradiotherapy was linked to improved recurrence-free survival in HPV16-positive patients. During treatment, candidate HPV-specific clones and E7-related motifs expanded in tumor.

Germline assignment: CDR1 SEHNR and CDR2 FQNEAQ (reference sequence). V was pared by 9 bases and J by 6 bases, with 11 bases between. The CDR3 is made up of 11 amino acids. The data were produced by immunoSEQ multiplex PCR, yet TCRdb's version contains in-frame clones alone and is incomplete. The table lists about 9,500 clones, around two thirds of them singletons, with roughly 9.2% in the top ten. V and J are TRBV7-9 and TRBJ1-1; the D gene is possibly TRBD1 (5 bases). The clonotype originates from a human donor with HPV-associated anogenital cancer. This specimen was acquired from a patient who underwent chemoradiotherapy. The CDR3 protein is CASGRGAEAFF. CDR3 coding DNA: TGTGCCAGTGGAAGGGGTGCTGAAGCTTTCTTT.